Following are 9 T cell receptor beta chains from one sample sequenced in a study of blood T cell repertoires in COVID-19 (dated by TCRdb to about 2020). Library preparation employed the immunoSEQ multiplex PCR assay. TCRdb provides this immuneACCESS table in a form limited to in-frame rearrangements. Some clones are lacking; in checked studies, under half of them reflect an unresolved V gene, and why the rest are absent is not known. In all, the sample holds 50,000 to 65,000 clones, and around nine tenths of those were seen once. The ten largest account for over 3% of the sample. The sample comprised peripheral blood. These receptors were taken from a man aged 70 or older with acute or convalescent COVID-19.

This CDR3 is CASSPTGGELFF. The CDR3 DNA reads TGTGCCAGCAGCCCCACAGGGGGGGAGCTGTTTTTT. V and J are TRBV7-3 and TRBJ2-2; D possibly corresponds to TRBD1 (6 bases). The CDR3 consists of 12 residues. Trimming shortened V by 5 bases and J by 8 bases, and 9 bases separated the two germline ends. Germline CDR1 SGHTA, CDR2 FQGTGA. Supplemented by reference TRBV7-3 and TRBJ2-2, the full variable domain reads GAGVSQTPSNKVTEKGKYVELRCDPISGHTALYWYRQSLGQGPEFLIYFQGTGAADDSGLPNDRFFAVRPEGSVSTLKIQRTERGDSAVYLCASSPTGGELFFGEGSRLTVL.

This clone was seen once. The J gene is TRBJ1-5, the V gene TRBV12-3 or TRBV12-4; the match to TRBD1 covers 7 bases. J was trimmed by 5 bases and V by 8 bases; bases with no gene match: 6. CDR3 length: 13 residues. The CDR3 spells CASAGQKYQPQHF. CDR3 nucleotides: TGTGCCAGCGCGGGACAGAAGTATCAGCCCCAGCATTTT.

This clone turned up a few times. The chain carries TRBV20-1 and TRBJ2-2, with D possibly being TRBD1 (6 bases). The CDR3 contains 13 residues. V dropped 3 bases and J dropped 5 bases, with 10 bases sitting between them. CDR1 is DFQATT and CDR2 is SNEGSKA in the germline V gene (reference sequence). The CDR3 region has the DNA TGCAGTGCTAGTCCACAGGGAACCGGGGAGCTGTTTTTT. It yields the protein CSASPQGTGELFF.

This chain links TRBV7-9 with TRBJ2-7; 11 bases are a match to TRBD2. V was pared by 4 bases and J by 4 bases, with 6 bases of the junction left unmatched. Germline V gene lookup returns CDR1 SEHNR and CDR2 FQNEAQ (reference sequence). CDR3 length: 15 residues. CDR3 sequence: CASSYSGTSGYEQYF. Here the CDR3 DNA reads TGTGCCAGCAGCTACTCCGGGACTAGCGGATACGAGCAGTACTTC.

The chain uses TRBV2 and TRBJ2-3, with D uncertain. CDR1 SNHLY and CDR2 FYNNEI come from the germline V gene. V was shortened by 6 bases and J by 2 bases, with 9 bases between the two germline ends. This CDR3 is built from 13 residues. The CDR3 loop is CASSLGSTDTQYF. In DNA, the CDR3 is TGTGCCAGCAGCCTCGGGTCCACAGATACGCAGTATTTT.

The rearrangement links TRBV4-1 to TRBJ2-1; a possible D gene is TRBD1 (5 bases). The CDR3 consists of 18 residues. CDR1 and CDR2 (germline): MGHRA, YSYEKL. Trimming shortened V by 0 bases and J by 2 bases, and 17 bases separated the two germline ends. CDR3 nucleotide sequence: TGCGCCAGCAGCCAAGATCCCAGGACATATGGGCCCTACAATGAGCAGTTCTTC. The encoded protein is CASSQDPRTYGPYNEQFF.

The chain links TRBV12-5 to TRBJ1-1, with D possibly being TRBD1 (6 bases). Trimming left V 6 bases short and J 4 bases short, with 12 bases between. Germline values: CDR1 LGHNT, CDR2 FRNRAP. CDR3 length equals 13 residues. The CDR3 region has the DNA TGTGCTAGTGGAGTGGGAGGGGGCACTGAAGCTTTCTTT. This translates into CASGVGGGTEAFF.

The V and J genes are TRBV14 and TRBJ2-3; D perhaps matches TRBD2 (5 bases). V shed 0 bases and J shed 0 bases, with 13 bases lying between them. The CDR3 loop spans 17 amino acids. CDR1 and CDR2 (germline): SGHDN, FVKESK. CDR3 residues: CASSQDRSGLSTDTQYF. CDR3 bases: TGTGCCAGCAGCCAAGATAGGTCAGGACTTAGCACAGATACGCAGTATTTT.

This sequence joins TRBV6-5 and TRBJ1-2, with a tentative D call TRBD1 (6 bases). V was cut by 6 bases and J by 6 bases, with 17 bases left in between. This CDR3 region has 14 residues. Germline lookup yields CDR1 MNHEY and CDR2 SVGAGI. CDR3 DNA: TGTGCCAGCAGCCCGGGGACACCGCGGGATGGCTACACCTTC. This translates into CASSPGTPRDGYTF.